The next 8 T cell receptor beta chains were all read from a single sample in a study of shared clonotypes between healthy human individuals. The table came from immunoSEQ multiplex PCR; TCRdb's copy has only in-frame clones and leaves some out. The sample has about 1 million clones; about three quarters are singletons. The sequenced sample was memory CD4+ T cells sorted from blood. Subset noted: CD45RA-negative fraction. These receptors were obtained from a man aged 18 to 29 in good health.

This clone was seen only once. The rearrangement joins TRBV2 to TRBJ1-3; unclear D gene. Between the trimmed V and J ends, which lost 8 bases and 0 bases, there was a span of 17 bases. The CDR3 covers 16 residues. Looked up from germline, CDR1 is SNHLY and CDR2 is FYNNEI. The CDR3 loop is CASGRPQLLSGNTIYF. CDR3 coding DNA: TGTGCCAGCGGGAGACCGCAGTTACTCTCTGGAAACACCATATATTTT.

The V and J genes are TRBV7-2 and TRBJ2-2, with a tentative D call TRBD2 (5 bases). The V and J ends lost 2 bases and 1 base respectively, with 14 bases between them. The CDR3 is 17 amino acids. Germline V gene data show CDR1 as SGHTA and CDR2 as FQGNSA. The CDR3 DNA sequence: TGTGCCAGCAGCTTAAGGGTAGCGTCGGGGAACACCGGGGAGCTGTTTTTT. Translating it yields CASSLRVASGNTGELFF.

This clone was observed once. The V call is TRBV4-1, the J call TRBJ2-1; 8 nucleotides agree with TRBD2. The CDR3 is 16 residues long. V was pared by 1 base and J by 4 bases, with 6 bases of the junction left unmatched. From germline, CDR1 is MGHRA and CDR2 YSYEKL. The CDR3 reads CASSQGGSGRYNEQFF. CDR3 DNA sequence: TGCGCCAGCAGCCAAGGGGGAAGCGGGAGATACAATGAGCAGTTCTTC.

CDR3 amino acids: CASSSGTGKVQETQYF. The CDR3 DNA sequence: TGTGCCAGTAGTTCCGGGACAGGGAAGGTCCAAGAGACCCAGTACTTC. The chain is built from TRBV19 and TRBJ2-5; 9 positions match TRBD1. J lost 1 base, V lost 5 bases, and 8 bases had no gene match. Germline V CDR1 and CDR2: LNHDA, SQIVND (reference sequence). This CDR3 contains 16 residues.

The chain couples TRBV10-1 to TRBJ1-4; 12 bases fit TRBD1. CDR3 length: 16 residues. Per germline, CDR1 WNHNN and CDR2 SYGVQD (reference sequence). The trim removed 9 bases at V and 2 bases at J, leaving 7 bases unmatched. Here the CDR3 DNA reads TGCGCCAGGTGCGGGACAGGGGGCGCGACTAATGAAAAACTGTTTTTT. This gives the protein CARCGTGGATNEKLFF.

This sequence joins TRBV28 and TRBJ1-2; tentative D call: TRBD1 (5 bases). V dropped 6 bases and J dropped 5 bases, with 19 bases sitting between them. The CDR3 runs 15 residues. Per germline, CDR1 MDHEN and CDR2 SYDVKM. The CDR3 DNA reads TGTGCCAGCAGGATAAATGGCAGAGGGGAGTATGGCTACACCTTC. Amino acids: CASRINGRGEYGYTF.

The chain uses TRBV19 and TRBJ2-5; 7 bases line up with TRBD2. Germline V lookup: CDR1 LNHDA, CDR2 SQIVND (reference sequence). The ends lost 8 bases at V and 5 bases at J; junction bases unmatched: 11. The CDR3 spans 14 residues. In nucleotides, the CDR3 is TGTGCCAGTTCGTCCGGGAGGACTGTGGAGACCCAGTACTTC. It yields the protein CASSSGRTVETQYF. The variable domain in full, completed from reference TRBV19 and TRBJ2-5, reads DGGITQSPKYLFRKEGQNVTLSCEQNLNHDAMYWYRQDPGQGLRLIYYSQIVNDFQKGDIAEGYSVSREKKESFPLTVTSAQKNPTAFYLCASSSGRTVETQYFGPGTRLLVL.

As concerns this clone: A much larger clone differs from this one at a single base, so this may be a read error. The V call is TRBV7-9, the J call TRBJ2-7; no clear D. The germline gives CDR1 SEHNR, CDR2 FQNEAQ (reference sequence). The CDR3 contains 11 residues. The V end lost 1 base, the J end lost 6 bases, and 4 bases lay between the germline ends. The CDR3 region is CASSLGAEQYF. The CDR3 DNA reads TGTGCCAGCAGCTTAGGGGCCGAGCAGTACTTC.